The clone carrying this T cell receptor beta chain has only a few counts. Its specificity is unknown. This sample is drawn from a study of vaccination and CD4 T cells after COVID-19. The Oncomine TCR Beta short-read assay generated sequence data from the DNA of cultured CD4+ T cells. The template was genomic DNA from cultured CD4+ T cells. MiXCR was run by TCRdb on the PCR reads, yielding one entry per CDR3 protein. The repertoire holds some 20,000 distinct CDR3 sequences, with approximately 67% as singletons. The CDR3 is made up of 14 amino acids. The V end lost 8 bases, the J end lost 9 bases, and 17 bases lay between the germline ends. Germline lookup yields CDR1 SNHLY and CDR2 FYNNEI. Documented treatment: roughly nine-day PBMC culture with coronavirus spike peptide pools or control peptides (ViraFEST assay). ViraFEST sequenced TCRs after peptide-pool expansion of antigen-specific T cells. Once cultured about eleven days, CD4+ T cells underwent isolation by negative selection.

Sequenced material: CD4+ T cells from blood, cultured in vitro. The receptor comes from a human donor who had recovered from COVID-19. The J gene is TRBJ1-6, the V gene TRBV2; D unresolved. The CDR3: CASRGRERSSPLHF. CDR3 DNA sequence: TGTGCCAGCCGCGGACGGGAAAGGAGTTCACCCCTCCACTTT.